Sequencing of this TCR beta chain was carried out in a study of blood T cell repertoires in COVID-19. Study overall: COVID-19 samples from acute and convalescent phases originated in the United States, Italy and Spain. In each case, the material was cDNA or gDNA derived from T cells, B-cell-depleted T cells, or PBMCs.

The CDR3 has 15 residues. CDR1 and CDR2 (germline): MNHEY, SMNVEV (reference sequence). V dropped 5 bases and J dropped 4; count of bases not matched to a gene: 9. As processed by the authors: From reference gene primer amplification, estimates of nucleated cell counts were derived. Only in-frame clones appear in the TCRdb table, and some are missing; sequencing was by immunoSEQ multiplex PCR. The DNA gave D and trimming, while V, J and clone size come from that table. In the table there are hundreds of thousands of clones, 80% to 90% of which are singletons. This clone occurred once. Sequenced: peripheral blood. This receptor was taken from a middle-aged man with acute or convalescent COVID-19. The J gene is TRBJ1-1, the V gene TRBV27; 8 positions agree with TRBD1. The CDR3 nucleotides are TGTGCCAGCAGTCTGGCCGGACAGGGAGGCACTGAAGCTTTCTTT. It translates to CASSLAGQGGTEAFF.